This TCR beta chain was obtained from a study of T cell responses to AZD1222 COVID-19 vaccine. Study-level results: Females outnumbered males among donors, who were mostly white British; clonal diversity was possibly underestimated.

The germline V gene encodes CDR1 MDHEN and CDR2 SYDVKM. CDR3 length: 14 residues. The ends were cut back, 4 bases at V and 0 bases at J, with 9 bases in the middle. As regards this clone: Its antigen is unknown.

Sequencing was performed with immunoSEQ multiplex PCR; in TCRdb, only in-frame clones are kept and a portion is missing. The sample includes some 200,000 clones, less than 95% of them seen just once. J is TRBJ1-1 and V is TRBV28; D gene uncertain. The clonotype originates from an adult who received the MenACWY meningococcal vaccine as a control. The sequences come from peripheral blood, collected 28 days after the second dose of the MenACWY control vaccine. CDR3 residues: CASSSPEMNTEAFF. The CDR3, as DNA: TGTGCCAGCAGTTCCCCCGAGATGAACACTGAAGCTTTCTTT.